This TCR beta chain emerged from a study of cytotoxic CD8 clonotypes in ibrutinib-treated CLL. For the study at large: The subjects consisted of about a dozen relapsed/refractory and more than 14 treatment-naive individuals, with 17 to 18 IGHV unmutated. The taking of response samples occurred after a median around 11 months of treatment, with a range of 6 to 36.

Remarks on this clone: The antigen remains undetermined.

Study-level results: Once treatment began, public clonotypes, which were uncommon, contracted or stayed stable.

Sequencing sought depths of 1 in 200,000 to 1 in 1 million T cells. Sequencing was performed with immunoSEQ multiplex PCR; in TCRdb, only in-frame clones are kept and a portion is missing. The table includes roughly 180,000 clones, over 60% detected once. Trimming stripped 3 bases from V and 0 bases from J, with 8 bases between. Germline loops: CDR1 MNHEY, CDR2 SVGAGI. This CDR3 contains 14 residues. The chain recombines TRBV6-5 with TRBJ1-2, with D possibly matching TRBD1 (6 bases). The TCR originated in a human donor with chronic lymphocytic leukemia. The sample here was PBMCs, taken after 24 months of ibrutinib treatment. CDR3 loop: CASSYTGTNYGYTF. Written as DNA, the CDR3 is TGTGCCAGCAGTTATACAGGGACTAACTATGGCTACACCTTC.